The 11 T cell receptor beta chains given below trace back to one sample, sequenced in a study of Ad26.COV2.S vaccination and SARS-CoV-2 variants. The repertoire was sequenced with immunoSEQ multiplex PCR; TCRdb's copy has only in-frame clones and lacks some. The table lists about 400,000 clones, around 91% of them singletons. As to treatment: some 19 received Ad26.COV2.S at low or high dose, single or two shots; several received placebo; per-sample allocation not given. Vaccine and placebo recipients were sampled on day 63 after the first injection. Sample: peripheral blood, taken in a trial of Ad26.COV2.S vaccine versus placebo. These receptors originate from a person between 18 and 65 years old who received the Ad26.COV2.S COVID-19 vaccine or a placebo.

The V gene is TRBV5-6, the J gene TRBJ2-3, with 7 bases matching TRBD1. Per the germline V gene, CDR1 is SGHDT and CDR2 is YYEEEE. The CDR3 is made up of 16 amino acids. V was pared by 2 bases and J by 4 bases, with 10 bases of the junction left unmatched. CDR3 DNA sequence: TGTGCCAGCAGCTTAGGGACAGTGAGACGAGCAGATACGCAGTATTTT. Amino acid sequence: CASSLGTVRRADTQYF. The whole variable domain, remainder taken from reference TRBV5-6 and TRBJ2-3, is DAGVTQSPTHLIKTRGQQVTLRCSPKSGHDTVSWYQQALGQGPQFIFQYYEEEERQRGNFPDRFSGHQFPNYSSELNVNALLLGDSALYLCASSLGTVRRADTQYFGPGTRLTVL.

This chain joins TRBV28 and TRBJ2-5; TRBD2 matches at 7 bases. Germline V gene lookup returns CDR1 MDHEN and CDR2 SYDVKM. V shed 6 bases and J 4 bases; nucleotides not matched to a gene: 5. The CDR3 spans 13 residues. This CDR3 reads CASSTGTTETQYF. In DNA, the CDR3 is TGTGCCAGCAGCACCGGGACTACAGAGACCCAGTACTTC.

This chain uses TRBV6-1 with TRBJ1-3, with TRBD1 matching over 8 bases. Trimming at V came to 2 bases and at J to 4 bases, leaving 10 bases not matched to a gene. This CDR3 is built from 17 residues. CDR1 is MNHNS and CDR2 is SASEGT in the germline V gene. This chain's CDR3 is CASSELGSGGYGNTIYF. CDR3 coding DNA: TGTGCCAGCAGTGAATTAGGGTCAGGGGGCTACGGAAACACCATATATTTT.

The V call is TRBV6-5, the J call TRBJ1-1; D unclear. The CDR3 extends over 15 amino acids. Trimming left V 3 bases short and J 4 bases short, with 15 bases between. Germline CDR1 is MNHEY and CDR2 is SVGAGI. The CDR3 coding sequence is TGTGCCAGCAGTTATATTTCGACCCGATCCACTGAAGCTTTCTTT. Translating gives CASSYISTRSTEAFF.

V and J are TRBV5-1 and TRBJ1-1; D unclear. Germline loops: CDR1 SGHRS, CDR2 YFSETQ. The CDR3 runs 13 residues. V lost 0 bases, J lost 1 base, and 4 bases lay in between. The CDR3 reads CASSLESNTEAFF. In DNA, the CDR3 is TGCGCCAGCAGCTTGGAGTCGAACACTGAAGCTTTCTTT.

The count of this clone is one. V is TRBV3-1 (or the pseudogene TRBV3-2) and J is TRBJ2-7, with 9 bases aligning to TRBD2. Germline CDR1 LGHDT, CDR2 YNNKEL (reference sequence). The CDR3 covers 15 residues. J was trimmed by 5 bases and V by 1 base; bases with no gene match: 6. In DNA, the CDR3 is TGTGCCAGCAGCCAAGGGGCGGGAGGGATAAACGAGCAGTACTTC. Its protein is CASSQGAGGINEQYF.

The chain has TRBV2 and TRBJ1-5; 8 bases are shared with TRBD1. CDR1 and CDR2 from the germline V gene are SNHLY and FYNNEI. V shed 6 bases, J shed 2 bases, and the junction held 3 bases outside the gene matches. The CDR3 covers 14 residues. CDR3 DNA sequence: TGTGCCAGCAGGGAGACAGGGGGCAATCAGCCCCAGCATTTT. This encodes CASRETGGNQPQHF.

The rearrangement uses TRBV10-3 and TRBJ2-1, with D possibly matching TRBD1 (5 bases). Germline V gives CDR1 ENHRY, CDR2 SYGVKD. This CDR3 is built from 15 residues. V shed 0 bases and J shed 6 bases, with 12 bases lying between them. In DNA, the CDR3 is TGTGCCATCAGTGAGTCTGAAATAGACAGCAATGAGCAGTTCTTC. Protein: CAISESEIDSNEQFF.

This clone was found a few times. V and J are TRBV30 and TRBJ2-7, with D perhaps TRBD2 (5 bases). The germline V gene has CDR1 GTSNPN and CDR2 SVGIG (reference sequence). V was clipped by 4 bases and J by 3 bases, with 16 bases between them. The CDR3 has 14 amino acids. CDR3 protein: CAWTEGVRGYEQYF. The CDR3 nucleotides are TGTGCCTGGACCGAGGGAGTTCGGGGCTACGAGCAGTACTTC.

This clone has only one observation. This chain joins TRBV18 and TRBJ2-5, with a tentative D call TRBD1 (6 bases). Germline V gene sequence: CDR1 KGHSH, CDR2 LQKENI. V gave up 3 bases and J gave up 5 bases, with 16 bases separating them. The CDR3 runs to 15 residues. The CDR3 sequence: CASSPPSNRAETQYF. The CDR3 region has the DNA TGTGCCAGCTCACCCCCGAGTAACAGGGCGGAGACCCAGTACTTC.

V is TRBV19 and J is TRBJ2-7, with 9 nucleotides matching TRBD1. This CDR3 comprises 15 residues. Germline CDR1 LNHDA, CDR2 SQIVND (reference sequence). The junction had 6 bases not matched to a gene; V was cut back by 6 bases and J by 0 bases. The CDR3 bases are TGTGCCAGTAGCGTTGGACAGGGGAGCTCCTACGAGCAGTACTTC. Amino acid sequence: CASSVGQGSSYEQYF.